These 4 T cell receptor beta chains were all obtained from the same sample, sequenced in a study of CD8+ T cells in alopecia areata. Following extraction, RNA underwent reverse transcription to cDNA, which served as the sequencing template. TCRdb keeps only in-frame clones here, not all; method: immunoSEQ multiplex PCR. The sample has more than 140,000 clones, around 86% seen once. Indicated treatment: oral pan-JAK inhibitor, 5-10 mg twice daily. Sequenced material: CD8+ T cells sorted from blood, taken at week 4, from a patient treated with tofacitinib. Receptors were obtained from a human donor with alopecia areata.

The chain is built from TRBV9 and TRBJ2-3, with TRBD1 as a possible D gene (6 bases). The CDR3 extends over 15 amino acids. Germline V lookup: CDR1 SGDLS, CDR2 YYNGEE. With 3 bases removed from V and 0 bases from J, the gap between germline ends came to 11 bases. CDR3 in amino acids: CASSDPRGSTDTQYF. In DNA form, the CDR3 reads TGTGCCAGCAGCGATCCTAGGGGGAGCACAGATACGCAGTATTTT. Full variable domain (missing parts from reference TRBV9 and TRBJ2-3): DSGVTQTPKHLITATGQRVTLRCSPRSGDLSVYWYQQSLDQGLQFLIQYYNGEERAKGNILERFSAQQFPDLHSELNLSSLELGDSALYFCASSDPRGSTDTQYFGPGTRLTVL.

The rearrangement uses TRBV13 and TRBJ1-6; no clear D. Germline V gene lookup returns CDR1 PRHDT and CDR2 FYEKMQ (reference sequence). Trimming pared 5 bases from V and 3 bases from J, leaving 11 bases between. The CDR3 length is 15 residues. In nucleotides, the CDR3 is TGTGCCAGCAGCACGGGTGGGGACTATAATTCACCCCTCCACTTT. As protein: CASSTGGDYNSPLHF.

The J gene is TRBJ1-2, the V gene TRBV29-1; 7 bases align to TRBD1. Trimming removed 1 base from V and 0 bases from J; junction bases left unmatched: 8. Looked up from germline, CDR1 is SQVTM and CDR2 is ANQGSEA. The length of the CDR3 is 16 residues. The CDR3 spells CSVEGIQGNPNYGYTF. In DNA, the CDR3 is TGCAGCGTTGAAGGGATACAGGGGAACCCTAACTATGGCTACACCTTC.

This sequence joins TRBV9 and TRBJ2-7; D possibly corresponds to TRBD2 (6 bases). The CDR3 spans 12 residues. CDR1 and CDR2 from the germline V gene are SGDLS and YYNGEE. Trimming removed 4 bases from V and 6 bases from J, with 11 bases in between. The CDR3 here is CASSRGTPEQYF. For the CDR3, the DNA is TGTGCCAGCAGCCGCGGGACCCCCGAGCAGTACTTC.